The sequence of this T cell receptor beta chain was determined in a study of T-cell reconstitution after alpha-beta-depleted transplantation in children. This clonotype appeared a few times. V shed 5 bases and J 8 bases; nucleotides not matched to a gene: 14. Germline V lookup: CDR1 SGHTA, CDR2 FQGNSA. This CDR3 has 16 amino acids. Using unique molecular identifiers, the investigators prepared the TCRbeta library. TCRdb called the PCR reads again in MiXCR, with one record for every CDR3 protein. The data show some 640,000 distinct CDR3 sequences, roughly 15% seen once. V and J are TRBV7-2 and TRBJ2-1, with 8 bases identical to TRBD2. The source material was PBMCs from the stem cell graft donor, sampled from the stem cell graft. The sequence derives from a human donor who donated a stem cell graft to a child with acute myeloid leukemia. CDR3 sequence: CASSAPGLGVIHEQFF. CDR3 sequence (DNA): TGTGCCAGCAGCGCCCCGGGACTAGGAGTAATCCATGAGCAGTTCTTC. The entire variable domain, with the rest obtained from reference TRBV7-2 and TRBJ2-1, is as follows: GAGVSQSPSNKVTEKGKDVELRCDPISGHTALYWYRQSLGQGLEFLIYFQGNSAPDKSGLPSDRFSAERTGGSVSTLTIQRTQQEDSAVYLCASSAPGLGVIHEQFFGPGTRLTVL.